These 21 T cell receptor beta chains were sequenced from one sample in a study of T-cell memory formation after mild COVID-19. TCRdb used MiXCR to reprocess the 5' RACE reads, holding one entry per CDR3 protein. Here the sample spans approximately 100,000 distinct CDR3 sequences, 20% to 30% being singletons. The sequenced material came from PBMCs or a T cell subset sorted from them (not recorded which). The source is a man aged 18 to 35 who had mild COVID-19 (a few samples of this study predate the infection). Cell type and time point are not known.

This clonotype was counted only a few times. The rearrangement links TRBV10-3 to TRBJ2-3; perhaps TRBD2 as D (6 bases). V lost 3 bases to trimming and J lost 6 bases, with 13 bases between them. The CDR3 totals 14 residues. Germline V gene sequence: CDR1 ENHRY, CDR2 SYGVKD. The CDR3 sequence is CAISDRLASDTQYF. CDR3 bases: TGTGCCATCAGTGATCGGCTAGCGAGCGATACGCAGTATTTT.

This clonotype has more than one count but fewer than ten. This sequence joins TRBV10-3 and TRBJ2-3; 9 positions match TRBD2. Trimming took 0 bases from V and 1 from J; bases not matched to a gene: 2. The germline V gene has CDR1 ENHRY and CDR2 SYGVKD. CDR3 size: 16 residues. The CDR3 DNA follows: TGTGCCATCAGTGAGTCGATAGCGGGGGGCACAGATACGCAGTATTTT. Encoded protein: CAISESIAGGTDTQYF.

In this sample, this clonotype turned up a few times. The chain employs TRBV7-9 and TRBJ1-2; D gene unclear. Germline-derived CDR1 and CDR2 are SEHNR and FQNEAQ (reference sequence). Trimming took off 1 base at V and 7 bases at J, with 4 bases between the two ends. The CDR3 runs to 11 residues. CDR3 in DNA: TGTGCCAGCAGCTTAGTGCTTGGCTACACCTTC. Translation: CASSLVLGYTF.

V is TRBV9 and J is TRBJ2-1; D may be TRBD1 (5 bases). The germline gives CDR1 SGDLS, CDR2 YYNGEE. The CDR3 is made up of 13 amino acids. V gave up 0 bases and J gave up 4 bases, with 5 bases separating them. The CDR3: CASSVAGYNEQFF. DNA for the CDR3: TGTGCCAGCAGCGTAGCAGGGTACAATGAGCAGTTCTTC.

This clonotype was observed a handful of times. The V and J genes are TRBV6-1 and TRBJ1-1, with D possibly TRBD1 on 6 matching bases. Germline assignment: CDR1 MNHNS and CDR2 SASEGT. The V end was cut by 3 bases, the J end by 5 bases, with 10 bases between. The CDR3 is 13 residues long. CDR3 nucleotide sequence: TGTGCCAGCAGTGATCAGGGGTGGACTGAAGCTTTCTTT. It is translated as CASSDQGWTEAFF.

The chain has TRBV5-1 and TRBJ1-2; weak D call: TRBD1 (5 bases). The germline CDR1 and CDR2 sequences are SGHRS and YFSETQ. The CDR3 is made up of 17 amino acids. V lost 4 bases and J lost 4, with 23 bases in between. This CDR3 is CASSHRGTIGSFYGYTF. In DNA form, the CDR3 reads TGCGCCAGCAGCCATCGTGGGACGATCGGGTCATTCTATGGCTACACCTTC.

This clonotype was detected a few times. This chain uses TRBV6-6 with TRBJ2-7; no reliable D call. The CDR3 is 12 amino acids. V was shortened by 7 bases and J by 1 base, with 8 bases between the two germline ends. Per the germline V gene, CDR1 is MNHNY and CDR2 is SVGAGI (reference sequence). CDR3 residues: CASTDGSYEQYF. The CDR3 coding sequence is TGTGCCAGCACCGACGGATCCTACGAGCAGTACTTC.

There are a few counts of this clonotype. The chain links TRBV29-1 to TRBJ2-7; TRBD2 is a possible D gene (5 bases). From germline, CDR1 is SQVTM and CDR2 ANQGSEA. This CDR3 is built from 16 residues. Between the trimmed V and J ends, which lost 1 base and 3 bases, there was a span of 19 bases. This CDR3 is CSVEGSDNSRDYEQYF. The DNA for the CDR3 is TGCAGCGTTGAAGGGTCAGACAATTCCCGGGACTACGAGCAGTACTTC.

In this sample, this clonotype turned up a few times. The chain has TRBV5-1 and TRBJ2-7; no firm D call. The CDR3 spans 15 residues. In germline, CDR1 is SGHRS, CDR2 YFSETQ. Trimming removed 1 base from V and 0 bases from J, with 11 bases in between. CDR3 nucleotide sequence: TGCGCCAGCAGCTTGCAGGAATTGAGCTCCTACGAGCAGTACTTC. As protein: CASSLQELSSYEQYF. The variable domain in full, with the rest retrieved from reference TRBV5-1 and TRBJ2-7, is KAGVTQTPRYLIKTRGQQVTLSCSPISGHRSVSWYQQTPGQGLQFLFEYFSETQRNKGNFPGRFSGRQFSNSRSEMNVSTLELGDSALYLCASSLQELSSYEQYFGPGTRLTVT.

This clonotype was seen more than once but under ten times. The rearrangement uses TRBV10-3 and TRBJ2-7; the match to TRBD2 covers 8 bases. The CDR3 spans 14 residues. Germline V lookup: CDR1 ENHRY, CDR2 SYGVKD. The V and J ends lost 2 bases and 3 bases, in that order; junction bases with no gene match: 3. Here the CDR3 reads CAISENRGGYEQYF. The CDR3 region has the DNA TGTGCCATCAGTGAGAATCGGGGGGGCTACGAGCAGTACTTC.

This clonotype came up a few times. V gene TRBV11-2 combines with J gene TRBJ2-3; D is tentatively TRBD1 or TRBD2 (5 bases each). This CDR3 contains 17 residues. V dropped 3 bases and J dropped 2 bases, with 18 bases sitting between them. In germline, CDR1 is SGHAT, CDR2 FQNNGV. The CDR3 spells CASSLRAPGPLTDTQYF. CDR3 sequence (DNA): TGTGCCAGCAGCTTGAGGGCTCCGGGACCTCTCACAGATACGCAGTATTTT.

V is TRBV27 and J is TRBJ2-2; no definite D call. Per germline, CDR1 MNHEY and CDR2 SMNVEV (reference sequence). This CDR3 has 15 amino acids. V was trimmed by 3 bases and J by 0 bases, leaving 8 bases between them. The chain's CDR3 is CASSFSLANTGELFF. In nucleotides, the CDR3 is TGTGCCAGCAGTTTTAGCCTAGCGAACACCGGGGAGCTGTTTTTT.

This clonotype was recorded at least ten times. The chain couples TRBV12-3 or TRBV12-4 to TRBJ1-1; D is uncertain. This CDR3 region has 12 residues. V was shortened by 6 bases and J by 1 base, with 6 bases between the two germline ends. The CDR3 reads CASSLANTEAFF. In nucleotides, the CDR3 is TGTGCCAGCAGCTTGGCGAACACTGAAGCTTTCTTT.

This chain uses TRBV7-9 with TRBJ1-4; D remains unclear. This CDR3 has 15 amino acids. The V and J ends lost 1 base and 5 bases respectively, with 11 bases between them. The germline CDR1 and CDR2 sequences are SEHNR and FQNEAQ (reference sequence). The CDR3, as DNA: TGTGCCAGCAGCTTAGACCGGGGATTCAATGAAAAACTGTTTTTT. This gives the protein CASSLDRGFNEKLFF.

The genes are TRBV7-6 and TRBJ2-2, with D uncertain. This CDR3 is 16 amino acids long. V was cut by 1 base and J by 3 bases, with 12 bases left in between. In germline, CDR1 is SGHVS, CDR2 FNYEAQ. The CDR3 region is CASSLGFGEDTGELFF. CDR3 nucleotide sequence: TGTGCCAGCAGCTTAGGGTTCGGAGAAGACACCGGGGAGCTGTTTTTT.

The J gene is TRBJ1-1, the V gene TRBV5-1; D unresolved. Trimming removed 0 bases from V and 7 bases from J, with 10 bases in between. The CDR3 has 13 residues. Germline V gives CDR1 SGHRS, CDR2 YFSETQ. CDR3 DNA sequence: TGCGCCAGCAGCTTGGCCCGGGCGATTGAAGCTTTCTTT. Translated, it gives CASSLARAIEAFF.

The chain recombines TRBV7-3 with TRBJ2-5, with 7 positions matching TRBD2. The trim removed 5 bases at V and 2 bases at J, leaving 8 bases unmatched. The CDR3 loop spans 15 amino acids. Germline assignment: CDR1 SGHTA and CDR2 FQGTGA. The CDR3 here is CASSAAGGGQETQYF. The CDR3 nucleotides are TGTGCCAGCAGCGCCGCCGGCGGGGGTCAAGAGACCCAGTACTTC.

This sequence joins TRBV10-3 and TRBJ1-1; no clear D gene. In germline, CDR1 is ENHRY, CDR2 SYGVKD. Trimming removed 7 bases at V and 6 bases at J, with 15 bases between. This CDR3 has 13 residues. CDR3 sequence reads: CAITRDSISEAFF. The CDR3 nucleotides are TGTGCCATCACGAGAGATAGCATTTCTGAAGCTTTCTTT.

The rearrangement links TRBV5-1 to TRBJ1-2, with D perhaps TRBD1 (5 bases). The germline gives CDR1 SGHRS, CDR2 YFSETQ. V was cut by 0 bases and J by 8 bases, with 14 bases left in between. The CDR3 extends over 14 amino acids. The CDR3 loop is CASSLGQGGEGYTF. The CDR3 bases are TGCGCCAGCAGCTTGGGCCAAGGAGGGGAAGGCTACACCTTC.

V and J are TRBV5-1 and TRBJ2-2; maybe TRBD2 (6 bases). Trimming left V 0 bases short and J 3 bases short, with 9 bases between. CDR1 and CDR2 from the germline V gene are SGHRS and YFSETQ. The CDR3 has 15 amino acids. The CDR3 DNA sequence: TGCGCCAGCAGCTTGGCCGGGGGTTACACCGGGGAGCTGTTTTTT. Translation: CASSLAGGYTGELFF.

This chain joins TRBV27 and TRBJ1-5; D is unresolved. Germline V gene lookup returns CDR1 MNHEY and CDR2 SMNVEV (reference sequence). The length of the CDR3 is 14 residues. Between the trimmed V and J ends, which lost 3 bases and 11 bases, there was a span of 17 bases. DNA for the CDR3: TGTGCCAGCAGTTTTACCCCCCGTTCTGTGGCCCAGCATTTT. Protein: CASSFTPRSVAQHF.